The 32 T cell receptor beta chains reported below all come from one sample, sequenced in a study of spatial heterogeneity in lung cancer. As to time point: sample taken at primary tumor resection. Unsorted whole RNA from tumor, nontumor lung or frozen PBMC underwent sequencing. Using its own MiXCR run on the 5' RACE reads, TCRdb lists one record per CDR3 protein. This table has around 7,000 distinct CDR3 sequences, approximately 6.8% appearing once. The sample here was PBMCs, taken at surgery. The receptors derive from a male donor with early-stage non-small cell lung cancer.

This clonotype was recorded many times. Little can be read into the size of this beta chain, an off-target read in a library designed for alpha chains. The V and J genes are TRBV2 and TRBJ1-1; TRBD1 matches 8 bases. V was pared by 9 bases and J by 2 bases, with 8 bases of the junction left unmatched. The CDR3 is 14 amino acids. The germline V gene has CDR1 SNHLY and CDR2 FYNNEI. The CDR3 DNA follows: TGTGCCAGGAGGGTAGGACAGGGAAACACTGAAGCTTTCTTT. It encodes CARRVGQGNTEAFF. Supplemented by reference TRBV2 and TRBJ1-1, the full variable domain reads EPEVTQTPSHQVTQMGQEVILRCVPISNHLYFYWYRQILGQKVEFLVSFYNNEISEKSEIFDDQFSVERPDGSNFTLKIRSTKLEDSAMYFCARRVGQGNTEAFFGQGTRLTVV.

This clonotype was counted many times. Little can be read into the size of this beta chain, an off-target read in a library designed for alpha chains. This chain uses TRBV20-1 with TRBJ2-7; TRBD2 agrees at 12 bases. The CDR3 is 17 residues long. Per the germline V gene, CDR1 is DFQATT and CDR2 is SNEGSKA (reference sequence). Trimming cost V 4 bases and J 0 bases; bases outside gene matches: 10. The CDR3: CSAIPGLAGPISYEQYF. In nucleotides, the CDR3 is TGCAGTGCTATCCCGGGACTAGCGGGCCCCATCTCCTACGAGCAGTACTTC.

This clonotype showed up many times. The library was prepared for alpha chains; this beta chain is a stray read, so its frequency means little. The chain carries TRBV5-1 and TRBJ2-3; possibly TRBD2 for D (7 bases). V lost 3 bases to trimming and J lost 2 bases, with 19 bases between them. CDR3 length: 17 amino acids. The germline CDR1 and CDR2 sequences are SGHRS and YFSETQ. CDR3 coding DNA: TGCGCCAGCAGCTCCGAGGGGGGAGGGGACTACACAGATACGCAGTATTTT. Amino acids: CASSSEGGGDYTDTQYF.

Only a few counts were recorded for this clonotype. A library made for alpha chains picked up this beta chain off target, so its size means little. The V and J genes are TRBV12-5 and TRBJ2-1; no reliable D call. Trimming removed 7 bases from V and 6 bases from J, with 16 bases in between. CDR3 size: 14 residues. Per the germline V gene, CDR1 is LGHNT and CDR2 is FRNRAP. For the CDR3, the DNA is TGTGCTAGTGCTAATCTCATAGTCGCCAATGAGCAGTTCTTC. It codes for CASANLIVANEQFF.

This clonotype was counted ten times or more. Because this beta chain is a stray read in a library intended to capture alpha chains, its abundance should not be given much weight. The V and J genes are TRBV2 and TRBJ2-6; 9 bases fit TRBD1. This CDR3 has 15 amino acids. CDR1 and CDR2 from the germline V gene are SNHLY and FYNNEI. V dropped 5 bases and J dropped 4; count of bases not matched to a gene: 3. The CDR3 reads CASSTGTGGANVLTF. The CDR3 bases are TGTGCCAGCAGTACCGGGACAGGGGGGGCCAACGTCCTGACTTTC. The variable domain in full, with the rest retrieved from reference TRBV2 and TRBJ2-6, is EPEVTQTPSHQVTQMGQEVILRCVPISNHLYFYWYRQILGQKVEFLVSFYNNEISEKSEIFDDQFSVERPDGSNFTLKIRSTKLEDSAMYFCASSTGTGGANVLTFGAGSRLTVL.

In its sample, this clonotype was seen many times. This beta chain turned up in a library designed for alpha chains; as an off-target read, its abundance says little. The rearrangement links TRBV11-1 to TRBJ1-1; D perhaps matches TRBD1 (5 bases). CDR1 is SGHAT and CDR2 is FQDESV in the germline V gene (reference sequence). This CDR3 is built from 14 residues. V was shortened by 3 bases and J by 8 bases, with 16 bases between the two germline ends. CDR3 residues: CASSFLGGSNEAFF. Written as DNA, the CDR3 is TGTGCCAGCAGCTTTTTGGGGGGGAGCAACGAAGCTTTCTTT.

This clonotype has ten or more counts. Because this beta chain is a stray read in a library intended to capture alpha chains, its abundance should not be given much weight. This chain links TRBV29-1 with TRBJ2-1, with 7 bases aligning to TRBD2. Per the germline V gene, CDR1 is SQVTM and CDR2 is ANQGSEA. Trimming at V came to 7 bases and at J to 8 bases, leaving 11 bases not matched to a gene. This CDR3 comprises 13 residues. CDR3 nucleotide sequence: TGCAGCGGCGTGGGGGGGAGAGCCGATGAGCAGTTCTTC. As protein: CSGVGGRADEQFF.

There are many counts of this clonotype. Because this beta chain is a stray read in a library intended to capture alpha chains, its abundance should not be given much weight. The gene calls are TRBV9 and TRBJ2-3; 12 positions agree with TRBD2. This CDR3 is built from 16 residues. J gave up 6 bases and V 4 bases, and 9 bases lay outside the gene matches. Looked up from germline, CDR1 is SGDLS and CDR2 is YYNGEE. The DNA of the CDR3 is TGTGCCAGCAGCCCAATAAGTGGACTAGCGGGGGATACGCAGTATTTT. As protein: CASSPISGLAGDTQYF.

This clonotype has more than one count but fewer than ten. This beta chain represents an off-target read in a library built for alpha chains; its size is of limited meaning. The chain links TRBV5-1 to TRBJ1-4; the D is unclear. This CDR3 has 16 residues. V was cut by 0 bases and J by 11 bases, with 20 bases left in between. The germline CDR1 and CDR2 sequences are SGHRS and YFSETQ. This CDR3 is CASSLAGAGLSGKLFF. The CDR3 nucleotides read TGCGCCAGCAGCTTGGCCGGCGCAGGTCTAAGCGGGAAACTGTTTTTT. Drawing the rest from reference TRBV5-1 and TRBJ1-4, the complete variable domain is KAGVTQTPRYLIKTRGQQVTLSCSPISGHRSVSWYQQTPGQGLQFLFEYFSETQRNKGNFPGRFSGRQFSNSRSEMNVSTLELGDSALYLCASSLAGAGLSGKLFFGSGTQLSVL.

A note on this clonotype: Being off target in a library aimed at alpha chains, this beta chain has a size of little meaning. The V call is TRBV30, the J call TRBJ2-1; the D gene is possibly TRBD1 (5 bases). V was clipped by 3 bases and J by 4 bases, with 10 bases between them. This CDR3 has 13 residues. Germline CDR1 is GTSNPN and CDR2 is SVGIG (reference sequence). As DNA, the CDR3 is TGTGCCTGGAGGGCAGACAGTTACAATGAGCAGTTCTTC. This translates into CAWRADSYNEQFF.

This clonotype was found many times. Since it is a stray read in a library aimed at alpha chains, this beta chain has a size that is not meaningful. The chain combines TRBV3-1 with TRBJ2-5; no reliable D call. The CDR3 is made up of 12 amino acids. Germline assignment: CDR1 LGHDT and CDR2 YNNKEL (reference sequence). V was trimmed by 0 bases and J by 5 bases, leaving 4 bases between them. As DNA, the CDR3 is TGTGCCAGCAGCCAAGATCTCGAGACCCAGTACTTC. Translating gives CASSQDLETQYF.

Ten or more counts support this clonotype. Since the library was made to target alpha chains, this beta chain is a stray read and its abundance is not meaningful. The rearrangement links TRBV7-2 to TRBJ2-4; TRBD1 or TRBD2 may be the D gene (5 bases each). The CDR3 is 13 residues long. Trimming took 4 bases from V and 7 from J, leaving 11 bases between them. Looked up from germline, CDR1 is SGHTA and CDR2 is FQGNSA. CDR3 bases: TGTGCCAGCAGCTCGGGACGAGGGAACATTCAGTACTTC. It encodes CASSSGRGNIQYF.

This clonotype was counted a few times. This beta chain slipped into a library made for alpha chains as a stray read, so its size is not meaningful. V usage is TRBV23-1 and J usage is TRBJ2-7, with 7 bases fitting TRBD2. TRBV23-1 is an open reading frame, and its role is uncertain. The CDR3 contains 14 residues. Trimming took 4 bases from V and 7 from J; bases not matched to a gene: 10. CDR3 sequence: CASSRREAPKEQYF. The CDR3 region has the DNA TGCGCCAGCAGTCGACGGGAGGCTCCCAAGGAGCAGTACTTC.

This clonotype was seen repeatedly, ten times or more. This beta chain is an unintended read in a library built for alpha chains; its size means little. The chain links TRBV4-1 to TRBJ1-1; a possible D gene is TRBD1 (6 bases). Germline CDR1 MGHRA, CDR2 YSYEKL. V was shortened by 0 bases and J by 2 bases, with 10 bases between the two germline ends. The CDR3 is 15 amino acids. The DNA of the CDR3 is TGCGCCAGCAGCCAAGAAACAGGGCAAAACACTGAAGCTTTCTTT. This encodes CASSQETGQNTEAFF.

This clonotype was seen a few times. A library made for alpha chains picked up this beta chain off target, so its size means little. This chain uses TRBV19 with TRBJ2-1; weak D call: TRBD2 (5 bases). Germline loops: CDR1 LNHDA, CDR2 SQIVND (reference sequence). There are 13 residues in the CDR3. Trimming cost V 5 bases and J 4 bases, with 9 bases left between them. The CDR3 DNA is TGTGCCAGTAGTCACGGGGATTACAATGAGCAGTTCTTC. This sequence encodes CASSHGDYNEQFF.

This clonotype has a count of ten or more. With the library built for alpha chains, this beta chain is off target and its frequency is not meaningful. The chain carries TRBV20-1 and TRBJ2-4; 7 nucleotides line up with TRBD1. CDR1 is DFQATT, CDR2 SNEGSKA, per germline (reference sequence). Unmatched junction bases numbered 10, after V lost 1 base and J lost 1 base. The CDR3 consists of 17 residues. CDR3 in amino acids: CSARGLQGLGAKNIQYF. CDR3 nucleotides: TGCAGTGCTAGAGGCCTACAGGGGCTAGGGGCCAAAAACATTCAGTACTTC.

This clonotype was seen many times. Little can be read into the size of this beta chain, an off-target read in a library designed for alpha chains. This sequence joins TRBV2 and TRBJ2-1; 8 bases map to TRBD1. Trimming removed 6 bases from V and 15 bases from J; junction bases left unmatched: 10. Germline CDR1 and CDR2: SNHLY and FYNNEI. The CDR3 has 12 amino acids. The CDR3 DNA sequence: TGTGCCAGCAGGTTGACAGGGGCTGGTCGGTTCTTC. It translates to CASRLTGAGRFF.

This clonotype was observed at least ten times. As an off-target read in a library built for alpha chains, this beta chain has a frequency of little significance. The chain recombines TRBV5-1 with TRBJ1-1; no clear D. The V gene lost 0 bases and the J gene lost 0 bases, with 3 bases spanning the gap. CDR3 size: 13 residues. CDR1 SGHRS and CDR2 YFSETQ come from the germline V gene. For the CDR3, the DNA is TGCGCCAGCAGCTTGGACATGAACACTGAAGCTTTCTTT. The encoded protein is CASSLDMNTEAFF.

This clonotype was counted at least ten times. Because this beta chain is a stray read in a library intended to capture alpha chains, its abundance should not be given much weight. This chain links TRBV5-1 with TRBJ2-5, with no clear D. The germline CDR1 and CDR2 sequences are SGHRS and YFSETQ. This CDR3 region has 14 residues. The V end was cut by 0 bases, the J end by 3 bases, with 9 bases between. CDR3 loop: CASSLAGSEETQYF. The CDR3 DNA follows: TGCGCCAGCAGCTTGGCCGGTTCAGAAGAGACCCAGTACTTC.

This clonotype was seen ten or more times. Being off target in a library aimed at alpha chains, this beta chain has a size of little meaning. The chain joins TRBV28 to TRBJ1-2; TRBD1 agrees at 7 bases. Looked up from germline, CDR1 is MDHEN and CDR2 is SYDVKM. Trimming removed 4 bases from V and 10 bases from J; junction bases left unmatched: 6. The CDR3 extends over 12 amino acids. The CDR3 here is CASSSDREDYTF. For the CDR3, the DNA is TGTGCCAGCAGTTCCGACAGGGAGGACTACACCTTC.

At least ten counts were recorded for this clonotype. A library made for alpha chains picked up this beta chain off target, so its size means little. The chain recombines TRBV7-9 with TRBJ2-3; D might be TRBD2 (6 bases). This CDR3 has 14 residues. Germline-derived CDR1 and CDR2 are SEHNR and FQNEAQ (reference sequence). V dropped 1 base and J dropped 6 bases, with 11 bases sitting between them. CDR3 coding DNA: TGTGCCAGCAGCTTAGGGGGGGACTTGGATACGCAGTATTTT. Protein sequence: CASSLGGDLDTQYF.

Of note for this clonotype: This beta chain represents an off-target read in a library built for alpha chains; its size is of limited meaning. This chain uses TRBV6-5 with TRBJ1-2, with TRBD1 matching 9 bases. CDR1 MNHEY and CDR2 SVGAGI come from the germline V gene. V trimming: 5 bases; J trimming: 9 bases; junction bases outside the gene matches: 4. This CDR3 has 12 residues. The CDR3, as DNA: TGTGCCAGCAGTACGACAGGGGGGAGCTACACCTTC. This sequence encodes CASSTTGGSYTF.

In regard to this clonotype: A read error may be the cause here, since a much bigger clone is one base away. This beta chain appears as a stray read in a library generated for alpha chains; its size is not informative. The CDR3 loop reads CASSRSGNSDTQYF. CDR3 DNA: TGTGCCAGCAGCCGGAGCGGGAACTCAGATACGCAGTATTTT. The rearrangement uses TRBV11-1 and TRBJ2-3; 7 nucleotides line up with TRBD2. Trimming at V came to 5 bases and at J to 4 bases, leaving 6 bases not matched to a gene. The CDR3 spans 14 residues. Germline CDR1 reads SGHAT; CDR2 reads FQDESV (reference sequence).

This clonotype was seen at least ten times. The library was designed around alpha chains, so this beta chain is a stray read whose abundance carries little weight. This chain links TRBV24-1 with TRBJ2-1; TRBD1 matches at 7 bases. The V gene's germline CDR1 is KGHDR and CDR2 SFDVKD. Germline trimming cut 4 bases from V and 4 bases from J; bases unmatched to any gene: 9. This CDR3 has 16 amino acids. The CDR3 is CATSETGTDHYNEQFF. Here the CDR3 DNA reads TGTGCCACCAGTGAGACCGGGACAGACCATTACAATGAGCAGTTCTTC.

This clonotype has a count of ten or more. The size of this beta chain means little, since it is a stray read in a library made for alpha chains. J is TRBJ2-7 and V is TRBV5-8; the match to TRBD2 covers 7 bases. Germline-derived CDR1 and CDR2 are SGHTS and YDEGEE. V gave up 10 bases and J gave up 0 bases; unmatched junction bases: 10. This CDR3 is built from 14 residues. CDR3 region: CAGSGGGFSYEQYV. CDR3 sequence (DNA): TGTGCCGGGTCCGGCGGGGGATTCTCCTACGAGCAGTACGTC.

This clonotype was observed many times. With the library built for alpha chains, this beta chain is off target and its frequency is not meaningful. The V and J genes are TRBV6-5 and TRBJ1-5; no definite D call. CDR1 and CDR2 from the germline V gene are MNHEY and SVGAGI. CDR3 length: 14 amino acids. Trimming left V 6 bases short and J 2 bases short, with 11 bases between. CDR3 sequence reads: CASRDGSGNQPQHF. DNA for the CDR3: TGTGCCAGCAGGGACGGGAGCGGCAATCAGCCCCAGCATTTT.

As to this clonotype: This beta chain came through as a stray read in a library set up for alpha chains, and its size says little. V gene TRBV5-1 combines with J gene TRBJ1-6; TRBD1 aligns across 8 bases. Germline V gene data show CDR1 as SGHRS and CDR2 as YFSETQ. J gave up 6 bases and V 4 bases, and 9 bases lay outside the gene matches. This CDR3 contains 16 residues. The CDR3 protein is CASSLATGGGNSPLHF. The CDR3 nucleotides read TGCGCCAGCAGCCTAGCTACAGGGGGAGGTAATTCACCCCTCCACTTT.

As to this clonotype: Little can be read into the size of this beta chain, an off-target read in a library designed for alpha chains. This rearrangement joins TRBV19 to TRBJ2-3; no clear D gene. The CDR3 extends over 14 amino acids. The V end lost 1 base, the J end lost 0 bases, and 5 bases lay between the germline ends. Germline values: CDR1 LNHDA, CDR2 SQIVND (reference sequence). CDR3 DNA: TGTGCCAGTAGTATAGGGGCCAGCACAGATACGCAGTATTTT. Its translation: CASSIGASTDTQYF.

This clonotype showed up many times. This beta chain is an off-target read within a library intended for alpha chains, so its frequency means little. CDR3 residues: CASSIRLRADTQYF. The CDR3, as DNA: TGTGCCAGCAGCATCCGACTGCGCGCGGATACGCAGTATTTT. The gene calls are TRBV11-2 and TRBJ2-3, with D uncertain. Trimming took 5 bases from V and 6 from J, leaving 15 bases between them. This CDR3 comprises 14 residues. The germline CDR1 and CDR2 sequences are SGHAT and FQNNGV.

In this sample, this clonotype turned up many times. This beta chain is a stray sequence in a library constructed for alpha chains; its clone size is not meaningful. The V and J genes are TRBV29-1 and TRBJ2-1; D tentatively reads TRBD1 or TRBD2 (5 bases each). Germline CDR1 and CDR2: SQVTM and ANQGSEA. Trimming removed 1 base at V and 6 bases at J, with 10 bases between. This CDR3 has 13 amino acids. The DNA for the CDR3 is TGCAGCGTTGAAGGGGGGTTCGGCAATGAGCAGTTCTTC. Protein: CSVEGGFGNEQFF.

This clonotype occurred many times. This beta chain lies outside the target of a library built for alpha chains; its clone size means little. The chain employs TRBV28 and TRBJ2-3; TRBD2 matches 10 bases. V trimming: 10 bases; J trimming: 3 bases; junction bases outside the gene matches: 13. Germline V gives CDR1 MDHEN, CDR2 SYDVKM. The CDR3 runs to 16 residues. The chain's CDR3 is CATRGAGGPWTDTQYF. The CDR3 DNA reads TGTGCCACGAGAGGAGCGGGAGGGCCTTGGACAGATACGCAGTATTTT. The whole variable domain, filled in from reference TRBV28 and TRBJ2-3, reads DVKVTQSSRYLVKRTGEKVFLECVQDMDHENMFWYRQDPGLGLRLIYFSYDVKMKEKGDIPEGYSVSREKKERFSLILESASTNQTSMYLCATRGAGGPWTDTQYFGPGTRLTVL.

Note on this clonotype: Since it is a stray read in a library aimed at alpha chains, this beta chain has a size that is not meaningful. The rearrangement joins TRBV5-1 to TRBJ1-2; tentative D call: TRBD1 (5 bases). The CDR3 covers 14 residues. From germline, CDR1 is SGHRS and CDR2 YFSETQ. Trimming removed 2 bases from V and 4 bases from J, with 12 bases in between. CDR3 nucleotides: TGCGCCAGCAGCTTTGGGACCGCTTCCTATGGCTACACCTTC. This translates into CASSFGTASYGYTF. Complete variable domain (other parts from reference TRBV5-1 and TRBJ1-2): KAGVTQTPRYLIKTRGQQVTLSCSPISGHRSVSWYQQTPGQGLQFLFEYFSETQRNKGNFPGRFSGRQFSNSRSEMNVSTLELGDSALYLCASSFGTASYGYTFGSGTRLTVV.